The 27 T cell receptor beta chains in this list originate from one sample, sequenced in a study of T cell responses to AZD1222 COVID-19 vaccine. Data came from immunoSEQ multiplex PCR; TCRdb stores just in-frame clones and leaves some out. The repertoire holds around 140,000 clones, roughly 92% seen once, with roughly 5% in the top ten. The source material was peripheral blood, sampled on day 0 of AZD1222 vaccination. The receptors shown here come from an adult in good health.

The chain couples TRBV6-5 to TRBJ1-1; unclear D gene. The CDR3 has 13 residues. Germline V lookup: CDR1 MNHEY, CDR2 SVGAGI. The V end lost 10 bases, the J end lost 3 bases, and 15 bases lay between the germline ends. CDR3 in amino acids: CAIGPGMDTEAFF. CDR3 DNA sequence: TGTGCCATTGGACCGGGAATGGACACTGAAGCTTTCTTT.

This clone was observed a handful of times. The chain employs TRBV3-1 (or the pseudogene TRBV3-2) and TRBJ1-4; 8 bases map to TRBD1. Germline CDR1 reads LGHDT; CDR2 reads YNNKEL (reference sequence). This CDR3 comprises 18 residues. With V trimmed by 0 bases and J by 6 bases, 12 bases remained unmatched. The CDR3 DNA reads TGTGCCAGCAGCCAAGAGGATGGAAGCGGACAGGGAGATGAAAAACTGTTTTTT. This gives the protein CASSQEDGSGQGDEKLFF.

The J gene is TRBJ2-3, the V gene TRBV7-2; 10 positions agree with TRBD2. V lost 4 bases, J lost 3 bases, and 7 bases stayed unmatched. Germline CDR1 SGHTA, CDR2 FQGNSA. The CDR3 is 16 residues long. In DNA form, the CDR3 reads TGTGCCAGCAGCTCCCAGCGGGGGGGCCTTACAGATACGCAGTATTTT. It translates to CASSSQRGGLTDTQYF.

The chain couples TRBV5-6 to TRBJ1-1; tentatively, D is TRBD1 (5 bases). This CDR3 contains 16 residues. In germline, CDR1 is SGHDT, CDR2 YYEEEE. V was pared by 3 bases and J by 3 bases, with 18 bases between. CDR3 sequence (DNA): TGTGCCAGCAGCTCCTTAGGGCTACTGGGGGACACTGAAGCTTTCTTT. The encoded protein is CASSSLGLLGDTEAFF.

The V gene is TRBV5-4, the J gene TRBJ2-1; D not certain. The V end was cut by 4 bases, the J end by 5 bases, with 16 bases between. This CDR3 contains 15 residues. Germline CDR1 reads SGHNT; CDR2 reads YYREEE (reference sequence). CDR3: CASSPAQVGHNEQFF. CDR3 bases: TGTGCCAGCAGCCCCGCACAAGTAGGGCACAATGAGCAGTTCTTC.

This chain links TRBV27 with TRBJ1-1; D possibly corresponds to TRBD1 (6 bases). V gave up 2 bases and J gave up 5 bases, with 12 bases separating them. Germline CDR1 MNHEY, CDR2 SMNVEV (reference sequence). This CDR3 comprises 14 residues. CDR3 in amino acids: CASSLTGAGTEAFF. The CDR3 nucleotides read TGTGCCAGCAGTTTAACGGGGGCTGGTACTGAAGCTTTCTTT.

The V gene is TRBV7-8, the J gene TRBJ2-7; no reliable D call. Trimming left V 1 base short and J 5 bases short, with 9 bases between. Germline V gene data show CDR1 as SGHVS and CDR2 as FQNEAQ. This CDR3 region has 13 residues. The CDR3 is CASSLDTGHEQYF. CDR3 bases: TGTGCCAGCAGCTTAGATACGGGCCACGAGCAGTACTTC.

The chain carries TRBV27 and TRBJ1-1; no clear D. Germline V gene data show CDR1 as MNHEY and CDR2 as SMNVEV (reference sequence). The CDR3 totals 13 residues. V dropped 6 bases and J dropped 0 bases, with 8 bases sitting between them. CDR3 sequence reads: CASSEFMNTEAFF. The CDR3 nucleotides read TGTGCCAGCAGCGAATTCATGAACACTGAAGCTTTCTTT.

DNA of the CDR3: TGTGCCAGCACCTCGAAGGGACTAGCGGGGACCCTGTTCTTC. Translation: CASTSKGLAGTLFF. This chain joins TRBV11-3 and TRBJ2-1, with 13 nucleotides matching TRBD2. From germline, CDR1 is SGHNT and CDR2 YENEEA. This CDR3 comprises 14 residues. V was pared by 7 bases and J by 15 bases, with 12 bases of the junction left unmatched.

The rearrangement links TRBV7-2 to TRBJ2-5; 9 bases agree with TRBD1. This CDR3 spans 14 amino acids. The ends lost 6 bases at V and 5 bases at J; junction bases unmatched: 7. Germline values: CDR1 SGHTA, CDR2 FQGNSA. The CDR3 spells CASRQRDRVETQYF. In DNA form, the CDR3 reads TGTGCCAGCAGACAGCGGGACAGGGTGGAGACCCAGTACTTC.

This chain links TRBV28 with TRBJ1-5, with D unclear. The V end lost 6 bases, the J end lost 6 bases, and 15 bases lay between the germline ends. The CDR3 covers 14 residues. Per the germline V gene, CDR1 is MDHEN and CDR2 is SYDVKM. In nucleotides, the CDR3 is TGTGCCAGCAGGGCTTCCCGGGGTAGTCAGCCCCAGCATTTT. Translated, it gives CASRASRGSQPQHF. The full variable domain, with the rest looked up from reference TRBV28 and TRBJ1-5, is DVKVTQSSRYLVKRTGEKVFLECVQDMDHENMFWYRQDPGLGLRLIYFSYDVKMKEKGDIPEGYSVSREKKERFSLILESASTNQTSMYLCASRASRGSQPQHFGDGTRLSIL.

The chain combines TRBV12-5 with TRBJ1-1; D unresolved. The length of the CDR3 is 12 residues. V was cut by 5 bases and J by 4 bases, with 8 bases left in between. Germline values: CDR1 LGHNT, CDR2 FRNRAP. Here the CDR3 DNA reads TGTGCTAGTGGTCCCACCTGCACTGAAGCTTTCTTT. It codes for CASGPTCTEAFF.

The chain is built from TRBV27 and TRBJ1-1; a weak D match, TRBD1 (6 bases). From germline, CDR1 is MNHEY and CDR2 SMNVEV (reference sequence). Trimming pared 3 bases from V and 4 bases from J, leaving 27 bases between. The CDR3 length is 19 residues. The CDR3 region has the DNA TGTGCCAGCAGTTTGCCCCCAGGGAACAGGGCAAGATGGGGCACTGAAGCTTTCTTT. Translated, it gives CASSLPPGNRARWGTEAFF.

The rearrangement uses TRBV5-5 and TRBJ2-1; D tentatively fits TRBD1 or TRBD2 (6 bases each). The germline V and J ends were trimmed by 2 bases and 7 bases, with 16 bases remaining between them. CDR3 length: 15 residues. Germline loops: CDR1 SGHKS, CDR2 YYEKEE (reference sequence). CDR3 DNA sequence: TGTGCCAGCAGCTTAACGGGGGCATCGGATAATGAGCAGTTCTTC. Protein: CASSLTGASDNEQFF. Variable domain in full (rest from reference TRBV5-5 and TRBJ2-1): DAGVTQSPTHLIKTRGQQVTLRCSPISGHKSVSWYQQVLGQGPQFIFQYYEKEERGRGNFPDRFSARQFPNYSSELNVNALLLGDSALYLCASSLTGASDNEQFFGPGTRLTVL.

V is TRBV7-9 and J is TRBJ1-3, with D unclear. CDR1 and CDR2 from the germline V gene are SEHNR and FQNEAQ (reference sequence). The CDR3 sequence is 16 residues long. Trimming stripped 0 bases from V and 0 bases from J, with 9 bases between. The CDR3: CASSLAPGVSGNTIYF. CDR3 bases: TGTGCCAGCAGCTTAGCGCCGGGTGTCTCTGGAAACACCATATATTTT. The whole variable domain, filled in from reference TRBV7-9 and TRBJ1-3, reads DTGVSQNPRHKITKRGQNVTFRCDPISEHNRLYWYRQTLGQGPEFLTYFQNEAQLEKSRLLSDRFSAERPKGSFSTLEIQRTEQGDSAMYLCASSLAPGVSGNTIYFGEGSWLTVV.

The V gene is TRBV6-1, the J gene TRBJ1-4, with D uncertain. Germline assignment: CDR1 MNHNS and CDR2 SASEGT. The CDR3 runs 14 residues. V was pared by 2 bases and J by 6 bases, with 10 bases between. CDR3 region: CASSEMALYEKLFF. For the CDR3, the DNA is TGTGCCAGCAGTGAAATGGCCCTCTATGAAAAACTGTTTTTT.

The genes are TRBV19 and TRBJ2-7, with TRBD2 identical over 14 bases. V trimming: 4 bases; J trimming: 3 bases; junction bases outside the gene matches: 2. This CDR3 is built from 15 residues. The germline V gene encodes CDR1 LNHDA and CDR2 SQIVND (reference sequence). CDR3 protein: CASSTGTSGSYEQYF. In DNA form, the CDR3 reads TGTGCCAGTAGTACCGGGACTAGCGGGAGCTACGAGCAGTACTTC.

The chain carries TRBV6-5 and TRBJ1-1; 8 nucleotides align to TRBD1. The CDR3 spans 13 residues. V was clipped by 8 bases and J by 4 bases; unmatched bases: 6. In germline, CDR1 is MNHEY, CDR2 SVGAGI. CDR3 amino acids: CASGTGLSTEAFF. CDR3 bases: TGTGCCAGCGGGACAGGTTTAAGCACTGAAGCTTTCTTT.

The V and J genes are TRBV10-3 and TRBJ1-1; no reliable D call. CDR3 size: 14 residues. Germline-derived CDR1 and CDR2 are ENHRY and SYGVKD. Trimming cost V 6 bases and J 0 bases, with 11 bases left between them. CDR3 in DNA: TGTGCCATCAGACCTGACACCATGAACACTGAAGCTTTCTTT. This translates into CAIRPDTMNTEAFF.

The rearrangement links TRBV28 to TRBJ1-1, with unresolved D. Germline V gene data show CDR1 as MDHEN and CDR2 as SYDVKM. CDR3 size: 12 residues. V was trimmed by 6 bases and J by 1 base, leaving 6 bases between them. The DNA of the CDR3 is TGTGCCAGCAGGGAATCGAACACTGAAGCTTTCTTT. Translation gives CASRESNTEAFF.

The CDR3 region has the DNA TGTGCCAGCAGTGACTCGGGTAGACCGGGAGGCTACACCTTC. Translation gives CASSDSGRPGGYTF. The chain carries TRBV6-4 and TRBJ1-2; no definite D call. With 0 bases removed from V and 8 bases from J, the gap between germline ends came to 13 bases. CDR1 and CDR2 from the germline V gene are MRHNA and SNTAGT. The CDR3 extends over 14 amino acids.

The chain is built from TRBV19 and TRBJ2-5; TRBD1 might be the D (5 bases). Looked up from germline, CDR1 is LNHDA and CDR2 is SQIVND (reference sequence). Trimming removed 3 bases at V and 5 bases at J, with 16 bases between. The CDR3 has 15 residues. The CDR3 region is CASSISPGSWETQYF. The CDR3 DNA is TGTGCCAGTAGTATCTCCCCAGGGTCGTGGGAGACCCAGTACTTC. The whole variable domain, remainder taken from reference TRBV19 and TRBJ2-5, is DGGITQSPKYLFRKEGQNVTLSCEQNLNHDAMYWYRQDPGQGLRLIYYSQIVNDFQKGDIAEGYSVSREKKESFPLTVTSAQKNPTAFYLCASSISPGSWETQYFGPGTRLLVL.

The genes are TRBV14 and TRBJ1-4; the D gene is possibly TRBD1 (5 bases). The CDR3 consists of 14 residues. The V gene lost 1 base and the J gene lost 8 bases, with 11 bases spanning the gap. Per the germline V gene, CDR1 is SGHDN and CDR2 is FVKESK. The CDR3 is CASSQVGAYEKLFF. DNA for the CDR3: TGTGCCAGCAGCCAAGTTGGGGCGTACGAAAAACTGTTTTTT.

The CDR3 region has the DNA TGTGCCAGCAGCCAAGGGGGAGACCCAGGACTCAATGAGCAGTTCTTC. It codes for CASSQGGDPGLNEQFF. The V gene is TRBV3-1 (or the pseudogene TRBV3-2), the J gene TRBJ2-1, with a possible D match to TRBD2 (5 bases). Trimming left V 1 base short and J 6 bases short, with 16 bases between. This CDR3 has 16 amino acids. CDR1 and CDR2 (germline): LGHDT, YNNKEL (reference sequence).

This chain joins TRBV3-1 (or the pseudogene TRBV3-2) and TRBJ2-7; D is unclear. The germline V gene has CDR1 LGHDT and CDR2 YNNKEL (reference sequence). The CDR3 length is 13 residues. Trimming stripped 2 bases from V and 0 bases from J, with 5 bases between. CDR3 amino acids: CASSQRSSYEQYF. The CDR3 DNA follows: TGTGCCAGCAGCCAAAGAAGCTCCTACGAGCAGTACTTC.

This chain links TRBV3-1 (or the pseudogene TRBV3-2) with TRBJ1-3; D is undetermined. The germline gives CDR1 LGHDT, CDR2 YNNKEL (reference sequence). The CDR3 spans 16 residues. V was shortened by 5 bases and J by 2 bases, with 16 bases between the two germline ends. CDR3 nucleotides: TGTGCCAGCAGCTCCCGGGGATATTTTGCTGGAAACACCATATATTTT. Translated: CASSSRGYFAGNTIYF.

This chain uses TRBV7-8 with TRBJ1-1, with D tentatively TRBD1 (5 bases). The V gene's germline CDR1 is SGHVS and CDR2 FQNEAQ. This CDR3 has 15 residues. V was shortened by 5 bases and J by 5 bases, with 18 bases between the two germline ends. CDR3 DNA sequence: TGTGCCAGCAGCGAAAAAGGGGAGGTAGGGACTGAAGCTTTCTTT. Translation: CASSEKGEVGTEAFF.